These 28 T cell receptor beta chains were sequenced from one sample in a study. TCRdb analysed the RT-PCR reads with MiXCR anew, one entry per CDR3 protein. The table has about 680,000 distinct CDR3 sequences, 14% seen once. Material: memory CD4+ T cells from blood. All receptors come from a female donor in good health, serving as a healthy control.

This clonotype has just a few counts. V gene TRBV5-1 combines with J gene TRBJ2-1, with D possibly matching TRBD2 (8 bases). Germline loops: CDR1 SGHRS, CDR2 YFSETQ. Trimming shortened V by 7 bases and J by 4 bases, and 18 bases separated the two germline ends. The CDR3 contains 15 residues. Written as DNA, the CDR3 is TGCGCCAGCCTTCCGGGAGGGGGCCAATACAATGAGCAGTTCTTC. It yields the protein CASLPGGGQYNEQFF.

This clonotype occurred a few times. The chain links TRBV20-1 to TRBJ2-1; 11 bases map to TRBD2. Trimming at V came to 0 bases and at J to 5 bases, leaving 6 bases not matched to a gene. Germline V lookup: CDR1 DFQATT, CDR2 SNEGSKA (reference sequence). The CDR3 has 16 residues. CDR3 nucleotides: TGCAGTGCTAGAGAGGCTAGCGGGAGGTCCCACAATGAGCAGTTCTTC. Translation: CSAREASGRSHNEQFF.

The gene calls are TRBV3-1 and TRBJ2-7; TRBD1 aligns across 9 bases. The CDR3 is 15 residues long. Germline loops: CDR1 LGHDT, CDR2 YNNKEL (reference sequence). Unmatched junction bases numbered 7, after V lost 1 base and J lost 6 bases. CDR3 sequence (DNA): TGTGCCAGCAGCCAAGCGGGGACAGGGCCTCGCGAGCAGTACTTC. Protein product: CASSQAGTGPREQYF.

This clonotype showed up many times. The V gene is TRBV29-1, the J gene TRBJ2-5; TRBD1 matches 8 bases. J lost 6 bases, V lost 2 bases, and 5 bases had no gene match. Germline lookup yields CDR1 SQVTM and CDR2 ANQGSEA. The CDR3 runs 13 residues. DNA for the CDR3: TGCAGCGTTGAAAAAGACAGGGGACAGACCCAGTACTTC. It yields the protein CSVEKDRGQTQYF.

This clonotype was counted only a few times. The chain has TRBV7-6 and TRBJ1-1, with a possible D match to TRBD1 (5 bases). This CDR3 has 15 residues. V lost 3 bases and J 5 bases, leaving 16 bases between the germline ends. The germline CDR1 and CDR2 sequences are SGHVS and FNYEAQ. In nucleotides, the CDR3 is TGTGCCAGCAGCTTCCCCGGGGGAGGGCGGACTGAAGCTTTCTTT. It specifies CASSFPGGGRTEAFF.

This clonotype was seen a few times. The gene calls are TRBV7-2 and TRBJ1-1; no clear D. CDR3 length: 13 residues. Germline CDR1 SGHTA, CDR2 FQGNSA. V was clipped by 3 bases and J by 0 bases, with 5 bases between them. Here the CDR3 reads CASSFQLNTEAFF. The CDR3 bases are TGTGCCAGCAGCTTCCAGTTGAACACTGAAGCTTTCTTT.

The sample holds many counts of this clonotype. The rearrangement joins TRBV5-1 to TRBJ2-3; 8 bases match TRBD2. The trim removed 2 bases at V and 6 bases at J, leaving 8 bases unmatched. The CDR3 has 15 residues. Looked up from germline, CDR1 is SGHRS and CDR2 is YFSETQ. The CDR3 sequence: CASSLGSGVEDTQYF. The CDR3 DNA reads TGCGCCAGCAGCTTAGGTAGCGGGGTGGAGGATACGCAGTATTTT.

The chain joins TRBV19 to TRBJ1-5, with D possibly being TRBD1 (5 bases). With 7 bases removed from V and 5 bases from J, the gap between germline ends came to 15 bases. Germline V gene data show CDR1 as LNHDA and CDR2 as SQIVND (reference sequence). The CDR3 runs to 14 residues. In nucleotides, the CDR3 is TGTGCCAGTATGCCCACAGGTTTCGATCAGCCCCAGCATTTT. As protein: CASMPTGFDQPQHF.

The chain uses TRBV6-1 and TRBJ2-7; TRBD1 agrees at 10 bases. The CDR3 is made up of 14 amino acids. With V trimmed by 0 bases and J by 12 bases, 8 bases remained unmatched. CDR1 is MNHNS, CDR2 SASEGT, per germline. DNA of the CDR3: TGTGCCAGCAGTGAAGCGCGGACAGGGGGACCCATGTACTTC. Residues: CASSEARTGGPMYF.

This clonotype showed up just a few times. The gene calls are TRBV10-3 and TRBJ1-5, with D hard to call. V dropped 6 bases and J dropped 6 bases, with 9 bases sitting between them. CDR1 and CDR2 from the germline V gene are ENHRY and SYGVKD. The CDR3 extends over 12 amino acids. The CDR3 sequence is CAIRVGIQPQHF. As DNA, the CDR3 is TGTGCCATCAGGGTAGGGATTCAGCCCCAGCATTTT.

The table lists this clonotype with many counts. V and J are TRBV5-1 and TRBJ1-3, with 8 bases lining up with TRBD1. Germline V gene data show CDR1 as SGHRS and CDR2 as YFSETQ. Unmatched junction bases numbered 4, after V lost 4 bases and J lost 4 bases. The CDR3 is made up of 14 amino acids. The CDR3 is CASSPRDRGNTIYF. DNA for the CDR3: TGCGCCAGCAGCCCCCGGGACAGGGGAAACACCATATATTTT.

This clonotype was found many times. The CDR3, as DNA: TGTGCCAGCAGCGTAGACACTGGTGAGCAGTTCTTC. Its translation is CASSVDTGEQFF. The gene calls are TRBV9 and TRBJ2-1; D call uncertain. The V gene lost 0 bases and the J gene lost 9 bases, with 7 bases spanning the gap. Germline CDR1 SGDLS, CDR2 YYNGEE. The CDR3 runs to 12 residues.

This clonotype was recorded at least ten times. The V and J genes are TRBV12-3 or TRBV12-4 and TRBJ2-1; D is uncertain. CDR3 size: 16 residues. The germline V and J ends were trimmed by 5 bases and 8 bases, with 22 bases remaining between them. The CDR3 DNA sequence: TGTGCCAGCAGTACCTCTGGACGCCGGAAGTTCGATGAGCAGTTCTTC. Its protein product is CASSTSGRRKFDEQFF.

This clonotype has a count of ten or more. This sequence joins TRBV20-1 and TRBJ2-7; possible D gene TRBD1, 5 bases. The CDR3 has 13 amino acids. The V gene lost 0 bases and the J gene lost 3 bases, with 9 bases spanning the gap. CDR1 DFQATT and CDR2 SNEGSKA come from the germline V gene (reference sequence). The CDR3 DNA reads TGCAGTGCTAGAGATCAGACAGTCTACGAGCAGTACTTC. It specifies CSARDQTVYEQYF.

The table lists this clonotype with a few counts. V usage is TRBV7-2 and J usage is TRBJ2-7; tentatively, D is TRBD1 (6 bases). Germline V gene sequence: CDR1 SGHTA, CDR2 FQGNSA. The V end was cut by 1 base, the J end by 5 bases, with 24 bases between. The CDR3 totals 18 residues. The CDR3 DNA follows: TGTGCCAGCAGCTTAGGTACAGGGACCGCACTGGGTTCGGACGAGCAGTACTTC. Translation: CASSLGTGTALGSDEQYF.

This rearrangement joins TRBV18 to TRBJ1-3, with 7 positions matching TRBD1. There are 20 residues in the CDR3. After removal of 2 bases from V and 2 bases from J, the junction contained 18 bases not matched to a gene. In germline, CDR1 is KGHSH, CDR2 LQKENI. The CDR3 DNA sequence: TGTGCCAGCTCACCAGATTCCCTCTTGACAGGGAAGTCGACTGGAAACACCATATATTTT. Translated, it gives CASSPDSLLTGKSTGNTIYF.

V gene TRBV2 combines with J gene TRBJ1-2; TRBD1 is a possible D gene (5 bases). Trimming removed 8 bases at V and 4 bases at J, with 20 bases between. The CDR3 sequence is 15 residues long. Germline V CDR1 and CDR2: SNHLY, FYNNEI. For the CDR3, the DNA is TGTGCCAGCCAAATGGAGGACGGGGGTAGCTATGGCTACACCTTC. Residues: CASQMEDGGSYGYTF. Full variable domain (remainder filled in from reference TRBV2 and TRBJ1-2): EPEVTQTPSHQVTQMGQEVILRCVPISNHLYFYWYRQILGQKVEFLVSFYNNEISEKSEIFDDQFSVERPDGSNFTLKIRSTKLEDSAMYFCASQMEDGGSYGYTFGSGTRLTVV.

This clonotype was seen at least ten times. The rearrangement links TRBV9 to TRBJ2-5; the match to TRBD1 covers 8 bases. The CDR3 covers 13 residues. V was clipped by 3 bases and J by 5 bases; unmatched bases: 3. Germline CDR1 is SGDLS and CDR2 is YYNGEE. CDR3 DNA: TGTGCCAGCAGCGAGGGACAGGCGGAGACCCAGTACTTC. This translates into CASSEGQAETQYF.

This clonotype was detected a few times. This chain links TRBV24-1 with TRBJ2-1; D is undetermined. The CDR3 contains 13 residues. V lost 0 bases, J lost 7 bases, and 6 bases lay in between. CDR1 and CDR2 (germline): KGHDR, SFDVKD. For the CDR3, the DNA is TGTGCCACCAGTGATTTGCTCCTTAATGAGCAGTTCTTC. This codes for CATSDLLLNEQFF.

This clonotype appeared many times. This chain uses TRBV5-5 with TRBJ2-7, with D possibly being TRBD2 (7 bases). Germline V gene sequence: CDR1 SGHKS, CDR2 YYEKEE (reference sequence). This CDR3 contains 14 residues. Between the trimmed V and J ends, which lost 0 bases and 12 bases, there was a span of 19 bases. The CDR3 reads CASSLANGGTNRYF. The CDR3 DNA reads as TGTGCCAGCAGCTTGGCCAACGGGGGGACAAACCGGTACTTC.

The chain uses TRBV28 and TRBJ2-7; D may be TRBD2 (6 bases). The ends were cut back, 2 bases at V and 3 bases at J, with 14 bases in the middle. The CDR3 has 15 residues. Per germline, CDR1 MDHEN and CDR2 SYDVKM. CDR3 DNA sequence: TGTGCCAGCAGTTTAAGCCTAGTGGGGGGCTACGAGCAGTACTTC. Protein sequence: CASSLSLVGGYEQYF.

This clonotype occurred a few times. CDR3 in amino acids: CASSPSLETEAFF. DNA for the CDR3: TGTGCCAGCAGCCCTTCCCTAGAGACTGAAGCTTTCTTT. The chain combines TRBV3-1 with TRBJ1-1, with D hard to call. V lost 4 bases and J 5 bases, leaving 11 bases between the germline ends. Germline V gene lookup returns CDR1 LGHDT and CDR2 YNNKEL (reference sequence). The CDR3 is made up of 13 amino acids.

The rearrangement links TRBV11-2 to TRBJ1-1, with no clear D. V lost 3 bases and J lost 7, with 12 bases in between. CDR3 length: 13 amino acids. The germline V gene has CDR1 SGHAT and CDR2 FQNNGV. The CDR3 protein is CASSFEGAGEAFF. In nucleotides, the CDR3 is TGTGCCAGCAGCTTTGAAGGAGCAGGTGAAGCTTTCTTT.

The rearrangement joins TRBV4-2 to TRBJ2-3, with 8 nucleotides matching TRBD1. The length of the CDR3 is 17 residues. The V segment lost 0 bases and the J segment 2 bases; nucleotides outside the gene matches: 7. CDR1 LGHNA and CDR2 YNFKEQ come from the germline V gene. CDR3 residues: CASSQDLRTGSTDTQYF. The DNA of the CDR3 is TGTGCCAGCAGCCAAGATCTGAGGACAGGGTCCACAGATACGCAGTATTTT.

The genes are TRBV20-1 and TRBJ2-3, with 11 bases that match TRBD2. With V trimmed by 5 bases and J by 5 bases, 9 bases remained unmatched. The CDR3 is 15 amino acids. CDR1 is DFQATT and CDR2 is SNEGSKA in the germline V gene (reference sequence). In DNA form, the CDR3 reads TGCAGTGCTCTCGATAGCGGGAGGGCCGGAGATACGCAGTATTTT. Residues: CSALDSGRAGDTQYF.

CDR3: CASSQVSEAFF. In DNA form, the CDR3 reads TGTGCCAGCAGCCAAGTTTCTGAAGCTTTCTTT. The chain has TRBV3-1 and TRBJ1-1, with unresolved D. CDR1 LGHDT and CDR2 YNNKEL come from the germline V gene (reference sequence). The CDR3 contains 11 residues. V was cut by 1 base and J by 6 bases, with 3 bases left in between.

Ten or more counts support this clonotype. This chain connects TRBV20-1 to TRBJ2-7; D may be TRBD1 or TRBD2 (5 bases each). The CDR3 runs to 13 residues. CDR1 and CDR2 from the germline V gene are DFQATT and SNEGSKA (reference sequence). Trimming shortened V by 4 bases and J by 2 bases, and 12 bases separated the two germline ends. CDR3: CSAKRDATYEQYF. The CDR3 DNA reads TGCAGTGCTAAGAGGGACGCTACCTACGAGCAGTACTTC.

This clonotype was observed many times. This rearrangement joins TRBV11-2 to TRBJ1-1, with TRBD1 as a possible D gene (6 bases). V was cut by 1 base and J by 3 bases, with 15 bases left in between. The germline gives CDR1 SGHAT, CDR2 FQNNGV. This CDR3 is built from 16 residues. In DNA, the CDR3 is TGTGCCAGCAGCTTAGTCCCGCGGGGGCTGGACACTGAAGCTTTCTTT. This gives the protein CASSLVPRGLDTEAFF.